The rows below give T cell receptor beta chains drawn from one sample of a study of T cells in Graves' hyperthyroidism and ophthalmopathy. Each CDR3 protein gets one entry after TCRdb re-called the multiplex PCR reads with MiXCR. The sample has over 300,000 distinct CDR3 sequences; over 11% are singletons. The sample consisted of blood. These receptors all come from an older woman with Graves' hyperthyroidism. The CDR3 runs from the conserved cysteine through the conserved F or W. The D gene is left open where the match is weak. The size of a clone is reported for some rows only, either as once, few or many, or as a class for expanded clones.

>TRBV24-1|-|TRBJ2-4|TRBD1
TGTGCCACCCCTCAGGGGGCTGGGAACATTCAGTACTTC
CATPQGAGNIQYF
>TRBV24-1|many|TRBJ2-5|TRBD1
TGTGCCACCAGTGGACAGGGGGCAGAGACCCAGTACTTC
CATSGQGAETQYF
>TRBV7-3|few|TRBJ1-2|-
TGTGCCAGCAGCTTAACGGGGGGGGGGACACCGAACGGCTACACCTTC
CASSLTGGGTPNGYTF
>TRBV18|few|TRBJ2-4|-
TGTGCCAGCTCACCACTTAACAGGGCCAAAAACATTCAGTACTTC
CASSPLNRAKNIQYF
>TRBV9|few|TRBJ2-1|TRBD2
TGTGTGCGTCTCCTACTAGCGGGATCCTACAATGAGCAGTTCTTC
CVRLLLAGSYNEQFF
>TRBV3-1|few|TRBJ2-3|-
TGTGCCAGCAGCCAAGTGGGCGTCCTGGGGGATACGCAGTATTTT
CASSQVGVLGDTQYF
>TRBV5-1|many|TRBJ2-3|-
TGCGCCAGCAGCTTCTCAGCGGTCACTAGCACAGATACGCAGTATTTT
CASSFSAVTSTDTQYF
>TRBV6-1|few|TRBJ2-1|TRBD2
TGTGCCAGCACCTGGACTAGCGGGAGCTACAATGAGCAGTTCTTC
CASTWTSGSYNEQFF
>TRBV20-1|many|TRBJ2-5|-
TGCAGTGCTAGCTTGGATCAAGAGACCCAGTACTTC
CSASLDQETQYF
>TRBV7-3|-|TRBJ2-5|-
TGTGCCAGCAGCCGCATCGCGACGGGGGTTCGGTACTTC
CASSRIATGVRYF